The source of this TCR beta chain is a study of CD8+ T cells in alopecia areata. Regarding the study as a whole: Clonality in lesional scalp, especially alopecia totalis/universalis, exceeded that of normal scalp. Expanded CD8+ clones among the top 100, as well as scalp clonality, were significantly decreased by tofacitinib.

Stated treatment: oral pan-JAK inhibitor, 5-10 mg twice daily. A FACSAria was used to sort CD4+ and CD8+ T cells. These cells came from PBMCs. The length of the CDR3 is 14 residues. Per germline, CDR1 KGHSH and CDR2 LQKENI. Trimming shortened V by 2 bases and J by 8 bases, and 12 bases separated the two germline ends. Remarks on this clone: Its antigen is not identified.

As the sequencing template, cDNA was produced by extracting RNA and reverse transcribing it. The data were produced by immunoSEQ multiplex PCR, yet TCRdb's version contains in-frame clones alone and is incomplete. The sample includes 95,000 to 120,000 clones, 50% to 65% of them seen just once. The receptor comes from a human donor with alopecia areata. V and J are TRBV18 and TRBJ1-4; a possible D gene is TRBD1 (5 bases). Specimen: CD4+ T cells sorted from blood, collected at week 24, from a patient treated with tofacitinib. The CDR3: CASSPVQGEEKLFF. CDR3 nucleotides: TGTGCCAGCTCACCAGTTCAGGGTGAAGAAAAACTGTTTTTT.